What follows describes a single T cell receptor beta chain. These data are taken from a study of blood T cell repertoires in COVID-19. Across the study: Samples of COVID-19 (acute and convalescent) were obtained from the United States, Italy and Spain. From T cells, B-cell-depleted T cells, or PBMCs came the material, which was cDNA or gDNA.

Losses at the gene ends were 5 bases for V and 4 bases for J; bases not matched to a gene: 13. Germline V gene lookup returns CDR1 SGHRS and CDR2 YFSETQ. CDR3 size: 16 residues. In the authors' methods: Nucleated cell number was recorded as an estimate derived from reference gene primer amplification. TCRdb's copy holds only in-frame clones and misses some; the assay was immunoSEQ multiplex PCR. V, J and clone size were drawn from that table, and D and trimming were deduced from the DNA. This sample yields nearly 250,000 clones, of which around nine tenths are seen a single time; around 1.5% belongs to the top ten.

Material for sequencing was peripheral blood. The receptor's source is a woman aged 55-70 years who had recovered from COVID-19. This sequence joins TRBV5-1 and TRBJ1-2; 8 bases are shared with TRBD1. CDR3 sequence: CASRESTGASGYGYTF. Here the CDR3 DNA reads TGCGCCAGCAGAGAGTCGACAGGGGCTTCGGGCTATGGCTACACCTTC.